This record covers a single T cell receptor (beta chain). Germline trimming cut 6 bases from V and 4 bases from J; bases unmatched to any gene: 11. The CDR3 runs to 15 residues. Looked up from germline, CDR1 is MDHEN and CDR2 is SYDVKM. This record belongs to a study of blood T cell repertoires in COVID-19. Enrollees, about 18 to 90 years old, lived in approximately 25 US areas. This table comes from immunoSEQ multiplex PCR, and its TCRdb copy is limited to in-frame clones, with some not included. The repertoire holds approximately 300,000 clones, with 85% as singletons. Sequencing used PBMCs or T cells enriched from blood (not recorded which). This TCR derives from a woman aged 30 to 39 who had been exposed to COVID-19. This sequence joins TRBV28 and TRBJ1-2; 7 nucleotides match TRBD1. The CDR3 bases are TGTGCCAGCAGCCGGCGGCCGGGACAGATCTATGGCTACACCTTC. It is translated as CASSRRPGQIYGYTF.